The entry below describes one T cell receptor beta chain. No antigen is known for it. A much larger clone is a single base away; this may be a read error. The sample holds other DNA sequences that translate to the same CDR3. The record originates from a study of shared clonotypes between healthy human individuals. Study observations and caveats: Represented genetic and exposure-history diversity was restricted by having few donors.

TCRdb keeps only in-frame clones here, not all; method: immunoSEQ multiplex PCR. The sample consists of 950,000 to 1,300,000 clones, about 74% of them appearing once. Looked up from germline, CDR1 is MNHNS and CDR2 is SASEGT. The CDR3 loop spans 13 amino acids. Trimming cost V 4 bases and J 1 base; bases outside gene matches: 0. Adult donors, all healthy and HIV-negative, had no recent acute infections or vaccinations. Both subsets, CD45RA+ naive and CD45RA-negative memory, were split from the CD4+ cells. This sequence originates from a man younger than 30 in good health. The rearrangement links TRBV6-1 to TRBJ1-1, with TRBD1 matching over 7 bases. Source material: memory CD4+ T cells sorted from blood. Stated subset: CD45RA-negative fraction. The CDR3 is CASSAGGNTEAFF. CDR3 DNA sequence: TGTGCCAGCAGTGCAGGGGGGAACACTGAAGCTTTCTTT.